The sample holds many counts of the clone carrying this T cell receptor (beta chain). Its cognate antigen is unknown. Germline V lookup: CDR1 SGHNT, CDR2 YENEEA. The V end lost 5 bases, the J end lost 2 bases, and 15 bases lay between the germline ends. This CDR3 has 16 amino acids. This sample is drawn from a study of T cells in Graves' hyperthyroidism and ophthalmopathy. At the level of the study: Peripheral blood was secured at the point of initial diagnosis, before any treatment. Study-level findings and limits: Researchers report that a 13 V-J model separated ophthalmopathy from stable hyperthyroidism.

Used for diagnoses were clinical symptoms, serum thyroxine and TRAb, thyroid ultrasound and orbital computed tomography. Extraction of PBMCs used 9 to 10 ml of fresh peripheral blood. There were TCR beta CDR3 regions amplified from RNA transcripts. A set of HTBI primers served as the primers for a first-round RT-PCR of the TCR CDR3. TCRdb re-derived calls from the multiplex PCR reads in MiXCR, one entry per CDR3 protein. The sample lists some 460,000 distinct CDR3 sequences, 15% to 18% seen once, with about 7.7% in the top ten. The source material was blood. This clonotype was obtained from a woman younger than 35 with Graves' hyperthyroidism. The rearrangement uses TRBV11-3 and TRBJ2-2; D is ambiguous. CDR3: CASSPHRGYNTGELFF. The CDR3 region has the DNA TGTGCCAGCAGCCCACATCGCGGCTATAACACCGGGGAGCTGTTTTTT.